This TCR beta chain came from a study of neurological immune-mediated disorders. Overall study results and limits: Expansion of TCR clones was greatest in HTLV-1-associated myelopathy and smallest in multiple sclerosis, where it fell below that of healthy controls. Clinical and MRI features did not associate with the cluster found in multiple sclerosis patients.

The germline CDR1 and CDR2 sequences are SGHVS and FNYEAQ. Trimming took off 4 bases at V and 4 bases at J, with 11 bases between the two ends. CDR3 length equals 13 residues. The unsorted libraries were made from 2 million PBMCs kept at -80 C. Relative to its sample, this clonotype is medium-sized (0.01 to 0.1%). Its antigen is undetermined. The cDNA came from 5'RACE, which used 10-nucleotide random UMIs. TCRdb reprocessed the 5' RACE reads via MiXCR and lists one record per CDR3 protein. Of around 28,000 distinct CDR3 sequences listed, roughly 2.5% were seen once; the top ten hold approximately 2.2%.

Sequenced input: PBMCs. The TCR comes from a woman in her fifties or sixties with multiple sclerosis. This rearrangement joins TRBV7-6 to TRBJ2-7; TRBD1 might be the D (5 bases). CDR3 residues: CASSSGFVYEQYF. The CDR3 nucleotides are TGTGCCAGCAGCTCAGGGTTTGTTTACGAGCAGTACTTC. The whole variable domain, remainder taken from reference TRBV7-6 and TRBJ2-7, is GAGVSQSPRYKVTKRGQDVALRCDPISGHVSLYWYRQALGQGPEFLTYFNYEAQQDKSGLPNDRFSAERPEGSISTLTIQRTEQRDSAMYRCASSSGFVYEQYFGPGTRLTVT.